The clone carrying this T cell receptor (beta chain) has ten or more counts. What it binds is not known. Germline V gives CDR1 LNHDA, CDR2 SQIVND (reference sequence). The V gene lost 6 bases and the J gene lost 2 bases, with 13 bases spanning the gap. The CDR3 spans 14 residues. An absence of ophthalmopathy progression within 18 months meant stable Graves' hyperthyroidism. About 10 ml fresh peripheral blood yielded the PBMCs. This entry is derived from a study of T cells in Graves' hyperthyroidism and ophthalmopathy. In the study overall: Any treatment followed the collection of peripheral blood at initial diagnosis. The study's findings and limits: Most thyroid clonotypes expanded above 0.001 were also detected in blood.

Researchers amplified the TCR beta CDR3 regions from RNA transcripts. With the HTBI primer set, the TCR CDR3 went through a first round of RT-PCR. One entry per CDR3 protein results from TCRdb running MiXCR on the multiplex PCR reads. The profile shows 500,000 to 600,000 distinct CDR3 sequences, over 15% of them singletons. Input material: blood. This clonotype originated in a woman aged 18-29 years with Graves' hyperthyroidism. The V gene is TRBV19, the J gene TRBJ1-2, with a weak D call TRBD1 (5 bases). CDR3 bases: TGTGCCAGTAGCCCCTCGACAGTGAACTATGGCTACACCTTC. Translated: CASSPSTVNYGYTF. The full variable domain, its missing parts supplied by reference TRBV19 and TRBJ1-2, is DGGITQSPKYLFRKEGQNVTLSCEQNLNHDAMYWYRQDPGQGLRLIYYSQIVNDFQKGDIAEGYSVSREKKESFPLTVTSAQKNPTAFYLCASSPSTVNYGYTFGSGTRLTVV.